One and the same sample provided the 24 T cell receptor beta chains below, sequenced in a study of OX40 agonist ivuxolimab in advanced cancers. Sequencing used immunoSEQ multiplex PCR; TCRdb keeps in-frame clones, though not all of them. The profile shows under 100,000 clones, about 80% of them singletons. Source: CD4+ or CD8+ T cells sorted from blood, taken in a trial of the OX40 agonist ivuxolimab. The receptors derive from an adult with an advanced solid tumor such as melanoma, head and neck, liver or kidney cancer.

To note about this clone: The junction departs from the called germline gene at one end, perhaps through a read error. The V call is TRBV29-1, the J call TRBJ2-1; D call uncertain. The CDR3 totals 13 residues. In germline, CDR1 is SQVTM, CDR2 ANQGSEA. The CDR3 nucleotides read TGCGGCGTTGAAGATTTGGAGTACAATGAGCAGTTCTTC. This sequence encodes CGVEDLEYNEQFF.

This chain links TRBV11-3 with TRBJ2-1; 7 bases line up with TRBD1. The length of the CDR3 is 15 residues. Trimming at V came to 2 bases and at J to 7 bases, leaving 8 bases not matched to a gene. Germline V CDR1 and CDR2: SGHNT, YENEEA. The CDR3 sequence is CASSLRGDRENEQFF. The CDR3 bases are TGTGCCAGCAGCTTAAGGGGAGACAGGGAAAATGAGCAGTTCTTC.

The chain carries TRBV5-8 and TRBJ1-5; D is possibly TRBD1 (6 bases). Per germline, CDR1 SGHTS and CDR2 YDEGEE. The V end lost 0 bases, the J end lost 10 bases, and 14 bases lay between the germline ends. The CDR3 consists of 14 residues. The CDR3 sequence is CASSLARGRNPQHF. CDR3 in DNA: TGTGCCAGCAGCTTGGCCAGGGGAAGGAACCCCCAGCATTTT.

The rearrangement joins TRBV6-5 to TRBJ2-3; D is perhaps TRBD2 (6 bases). CDR1 MNHEY and CDR2 SVGAGI come from the germline V gene. CDR3 length: 15 amino acids. V was pared by 6 bases and J by 3 bases, with 16 bases between. This CDR3 reads CASSPPRDLTDTQYF. The CDR3 DNA follows: TGTGCCAGCAGCCCCCCCCGGGACTTAACAGATACGCAGTATTTT.

This chain joins TRBV9 and TRBJ1-2; D possibly corresponds to TRBD1 (5 bases). V lost 0 bases to trimming and J lost 9 bases, with 12 bases between them. The CDR3 covers 13 residues. Germline CDR1 is SGDLS and CDR2 is YYNGEE. The CDR3: CASSVDQGGSYTF. Written as DNA, the CDR3 is TGTGCCAGCAGCGTAGACCAGGGTGGGAGCTACACCTTC.

This clone came up once. This chain links TRBV4-3 with TRBJ1-2, with D unclear. CDR3 size: 13 residues. V lost 0 bases, J lost 4 bases, and 6 bases lay in between. Germline V CDR1 and CDR2: LGHNA, YSLEER. This CDR3 is CASSQEPGYGYTF. The CDR3 DNA is TGCGCCAGCAGCCAAGAGCCAGGCTATGGCTACACCTTC.

CDR3 loop: CASSYSEGYYEQYF. The CDR3 DNA reads as TGTGCCAGCAGTTACTCGGAAGGTTACTACGAGCAGTACTTC. The gene calls are TRBV6-5 and TRBJ2-5; the D is unclear. With the DNA end fitting TRBJ2-7 better, the J assignment may be wrong. The CDR3 consists of 14 residues. CDR1 MNHEY and CDR2 SVGAGI come from the germline V gene.

The J gene is TRBJ1-1, the V gene TRBV30; 11 nucleotides line up with TRBD1. The CDR3 runs 13 residues. After removal of 7 bases from V and 7 bases from J, the junction contained 8 bases not matched to a gene. Germline lookup yields CDR1 GTSNPN and CDR2 SVGIG (reference sequence). The CDR3 DNA reads TGTGCCTTCCGGGACAGGGGGTCCTTTGAAGCTTTCTTT. Translating it yields CAFRDRGSFEAFF.

The chain combines TRBV5-1 with TRBJ1-1; no reliable D call. V lost 1 base to trimming and J lost 3 bases, with 13 bases between them. The germline V gene encodes CDR1 SGHRS and CDR2 YFSETQ. The CDR3 has 15 amino acids. CDR3 in DNA: TGCGCCAGCAGCTTGTGGTCCCTTGGGGACACTGAAGCTTTCTTT. Translating it yields CASSLWSLGDTEAFF.

The V call is TRBV4-2, the J call TRBJ2-7; D may be TRBD2 (6 bases). Trimming stripped 0 bases from V and 3 bases from J, with 15 bases between. This CDR3 region has 16 residues. Germline lookup yields CDR1 LGHNA and CDR2 YNFKEQ. The DNA for the CDR3 is TGTGCCAGCAGCCAAGAGGGAGGCCCTCTATACTACGAGCAGTACTTC. Translation gives CASSQEGGPLYYEQYF.

This clone has a handful of counts. The chain is built from TRBV18 and TRBJ2-7; possible D gene TRBD1, 6 bases. Germline lookup yields CDR1 KGHSH and CDR2 LQKENI. V lost 6 bases and J 12 bases, leaving 12 bases between the germline ends. CDR3 length equals 10 residues. The CDR3 DNA sequence: TGTGCCAGCTCGAGCGACAGGTTGTACTTC. This codes for CASSSDRLYF.

The chain joins TRBV12-5 to TRBJ2-2, with D perhaps TRBD2 (5 bases). V lost 5 bases, J lost 0 bases, and 10 bases lay in between. The CDR3 totals 15 residues. Germline loops: CDR1 LGHNT, CDR2 FRNRAP. CDR3 DNA sequence: TGTGCTAGTGGTACCGGGGAATCGAACACCGGGGAGCTGTTTTTT. Its protein is CASGTGESNTGELFF.

Of note for this clone: The junction and the germline gene differ at one end; a read error may be behind it. The chain is built from TRBV28 and TRBJ1-1; D gene unclear. Germline V gene data show CDR1 as MDHEN and CDR2 as SYDVKM. This CDR3 is 15 amino acids long. The DNA for the CDR3 is TGTGCCAGCAGTTTCCGGACTGCCCTTAGGACTGAAGTTTTCTTT. This codes for CASSFRTALRTEVFF. Variable domain in full (rest from reference TRBV28 and TRBJ1-1): DVKVTQSSRYLVKRTGEKVFLECVQDMDHENMFWYRQDPGLGLRLIYFSYDVKMKEKGDIPEGYSVSREKKERFSLILESASTNQTSMYLCASSFRTALRTEVFFGQGTRLTVV.

As regards this clone: The same CDR3 can be traced to other DNA sequences in this sample. The rearrangement links TRBV27 to TRBJ2-1, with D possibly matching TRBD1 (6 bases). The CDR3 covers 14 residues. Trimming took off 6 bases at V and 1 base at J, with 10 bases between the two ends. From germline, CDR1 is MNHEY and CDR2 SMNVEV (reference sequence). For the CDR3, the DNA is TGTGCCAGCAGACAGGGTTCATCCTACAATGAGCAGTTCTTC. This encodes CASRQGSSYNEQFF.

V and J are TRBV10-3 and TRBJ2-7, with D uncertain. The CDR3 runs to 13 residues. Trimming removed 1 base from V and 0 bases from J, with 4 bases in between. Germline V CDR1 and CDR2: ENHRY, SYGVKD. The CDR3 region is CAISEFSSYEQYF. CDR3 in DNA: TGTGCCATCAGTGAGTTTAGCTCCTACGAGCAGTACTTC.

The chain combines TRBV7-2 with TRBJ2-6; TRBD1 matches 8 bases. Germline V lookup: CDR1 SGHTA, CDR2 FQGNSA. This CDR3 is built from 19 residues. Trimming took 5 bases from V and 1 from J; bases not matched to a gene: 13. The CDR3 nucleotides read TGTGCCAGCAGCCGACCACCGGGACAGGATTCGTCTGGGGCCAACGTCCTGACTTTC. Amino acid sequence: CASSRPPGQDSSGANVLTF.

This chain connects TRBV2 to TRBJ2-7; TRBD2 matches 11 bases. The length of the CDR3 is 14 residues. Trimming at V came to 2 bases and at J to 9 bases, leaving 6 bases not matched to a gene. The germline CDR1 and CDR2 sequences are SNHLY and FYNNEI. The CDR3 is CASSELAGGGRQYF. Written as DNA, the CDR3 is TGTGCCAGCAGTGAACTAGCGGGGGGTGGAAGGCAGTACTTC.

The V gene is TRBV5-1, the J gene TRBJ1-5; 12 bases line up with TRBD1. This CDR3 spans 18 amino acids. Unmatched junction bases numbered 12, after V lost 2 bases and J lost 6 bases. The V gene's germline CDR1 is SGHRS and CDR2 YFSETQ. DNA of the CDR3: TGCGCCAGCAGCTTAACACCGGGACAGGGGGCATCCACTCAGCCCCAGCATTTT. This codes for CASSLTPGQGASTQPQHF.

The V gene is TRBV11-2, the J gene TRBJ2-7; TRBD1 might be the D (6 bases). The V end was cut by 1 base, the J end by 4 bases, with 17 bases between. Germline lookup yields CDR1 SGHAT and CDR2 FQNNGV. CDR3 length equals 16 residues. The chain's CDR3 is CASSLGHRDTTYEQYF. The CDR3 DNA sequence: TGTGCCAGCAGCTTAGGACACAGGGATACTACTTACGAGCAGTACTTC. Using reference TRBV11-2 and TRBJ2-7 for the parts outside the CDR3, the full variable domain is EAGVAQSPRYKIIEKRQSVAFWCNPISGHATLYWYQQILGQGPKLLIQFQNNGVVDDSQLPKDRFSAERLKGVDSTLKIQPAKLEDSAVYLCASSLGHRDTTYEQYFGPGTRLTVT.

This clone was recorded once. J is TRBJ2-3 and V is TRBV5-1; 7 nucleotides line up with TRBD2. CDR3 length equals 16 residues. Trimming cost V 4 bases and J 2 bases; bases outside gene matches: 10. CDR1 and CDR2 from the germline V gene are SGHRS and YFSETQ. CDR3 region: CASSNYRDYPTDTQYF. The CDR3 DNA is TGCGCCAGCAGCAACTACCGGGACTACCCCACAGATACGCAGTATTTT.

J is TRBJ2-1 and V is TRBV5-1; 7 bases align to TRBD1. CDR1 is SGHRS and CDR2 is YFSETQ in the germline V gene. Trimming took 5 bases from V and 8 from J; bases not matched to a gene: 13. This CDR3 comprises 15 residues. The CDR3 nucleotides read TGCGCCAGCAGTTGGGGGTCGGGACAGCTGGATGAGCAGTTCTTC. It encodes CASSWGSGQLDEQFF. Variable domain in full (rest from reference TRBV5-1 and TRBJ2-1): KAGVTQTPRYLIKTRGQQVTLSCSPISGHRSVSWYQQTPGQGLQFLFEYFSETQRNKGNFPGRFSGRQFSNSRSEMNVSTLELGDSALYLCASSWGSGQLDEQFFGPGTRLTVL.

The table lists this clone with a few counts. The V call is TRBV29-1, the J call TRBJ1-5; the D is unclear. The germline CDR1 and CDR2 sequences are SQVTM and ANQGSEA. Trimming stripped 6 bases from V and 4 bases from J, with 13 bases between. This CDR3 comprises 13 residues. CDR3: CSVRAARNQPQHF. In DNA form, the CDR3 reads TGCAGCGTGCGGGCAGCTCGGAATCAGCCCCAGCATTTT.

The V call is TRBV4-2, the J call TRBJ2-1; 10 bases match TRBD1. With V trimmed by 0 bases and J by 4 bases, 9 bases remained unmatched. CDR1 is LGHNA and CDR2 is YNFKEQ in the germline V gene. The CDR3 runs 18 residues. CDR3 nucleotide sequence: TGTGCCAGCAGCCAAGATCTTTACAGGACAGGGGGGTACAATGAGCAGTTCTTC. It codes for CASSQDLYRTGGYNEQFF.

The chain uses TRBV27 and TRBJ2-5; a possible D gene is TRBD2 (5 bases). In germline, CDR1 is MNHEY, CDR2 SMNVEV (reference sequence). The ends were cut back, 7 bases at V and 5 bases at J, with 11 bases in the middle. The CDR3 is made up of 12 amino acids. Written as DNA, the CDR3 is TGTGCCAGCACCTCCACGGGGGAGACCCAGTACTTC. This encodes CASTSTGETQYF.